The 9 T cell receptor beta chains below come from one sample, sequenced in a study of cytomegalovirus exposure and HLA in healthy donors. Repertoires were generated with immunoSEQ multiplex PCR, while TCRdb's copy carries only in-frame clones and drops some. The data show 140,000 to 150,000 clones, approximately 90% seen once. Sequenced: PBMCs. The receptors here all came from a man in his late teens or twenties in good health and CMV-seronegative.

The genes are TRBV4-3 and TRBJ2-5; TRBD1 matches 7 bases. Germline lookup yields CDR1 LGHNA and CDR2 YSLEER. The junction had 9 bases not matched to a gene; V was cut back by 4 bases and J by 1 base. This CDR3 comprises 16 residues. CDR3 region: CASSPGTGQLQETQYF. DNA of the CDR3: TGCGCCAGCAGCCCAGGGACGGGACAGCTCCAAGAGACCCAGTACTTC.

This chain connects TRBV11-3 to TRBJ2-7, with unresolved D. Germline-derived CDR1 and CDR2 are SGHNT and YENEEA. The CDR3 contains 12 residues. Trimming stripped 4 bases from V and 7 bases from J, with 11 bases between. The CDR3 DNA is TGTGCCAGCAGCTACGGCGGTCTGGAGCAGTACGTC. Amino acid sequence: CASSYGGLEQYV.

J is TRBJ2-2 and V is TRBV6-5; D gene ambiguous. V lost 7 bases and J lost 6, with 18 bases in between. The CDR3 totals 15 residues. Germline V lookup: CDR1 MNHEY, CDR2 SVGAGI. The CDR3 is CASINLDSRAGELFF. The CDR3 DNA follows: TGTGCCAGCATCAATCTCGACTCCCGGGCCGGGGAGCTGTTTTTT.

This clone appeared a single time. This chain links TRBV5-1 with TRBJ1-2; perhaps TRBD1 as D (6 bases). Deletions cut 4 bases from V and 3 bases from J, with 19 bases between. Germline assignment: CDR1 SGHRS and CDR2 YFSETQ. The CDR3 covers 16 residues. In nucleotides, the CDR3 is TGCGCCAGCAGCCAAAGATTCGGGACACCTGACTATGGCTACACCTTC. Amino acid sequence: CASSQRFGTPDYGYTF. Complete variable domain (other parts from reference TRBV5-1 and TRBJ1-2): KAGVTQTPRYLIKTRGQQVTLSCSPISGHRSVSWYQQTPGQGLQFLFEYFSETQRNKGNFPGRFSGRQFSNSRSEMNVSTLELGDSALYLCASSQRFGTPDYGYTFGSGTRLTVV.

The genes are TRBV5-5 and TRBJ2-1, with 9 bases identical to TRBD1. The V segment lost 3 bases and the J segment 1 base; nucleotides outside the gene matches: 2. CDR1 and CDR2 (germline): SGHKS, YYEKEE (reference sequence). The CDR3 length is 15 residues. Here the CDR3 reads CASSSGTGSYNEQFF. The CDR3 DNA sequence: TGTGCCAGCAGCTCCGGGACAGGGTCCTACAATGAGCAGTTCTTC.

There are a few counts of this clone. V is TRBV7-3 and J is TRBJ1-6; TRBD1 aligns across 7 bases. Per the germline V gene, CDR1 is SGHTA and CDR2 is FQGTGA. V shed 0 bases, J shed 7 bases, and the junction held 3 bases outside the gene matches. The CDR3 covers 15 residues. CDR3 bases: TGTGCCAGCAGCTTAACGTCAGGGGGGAATTCACCCCTCCACTTT. Protein product: CASSLTSGGNSPLHF.

This clone was detected only a few times. V gene TRBV30 combines with J gene TRBJ1-1; D is perhaps TRBD1 (5 bases). Trimming pared 3 bases from V and 9 bases from J, leaving 14 bases between. Germline V gene data show CDR1 as GTSNPN and CDR2 as SVGIG (reference sequence). CDR3 length: 12 amino acids. The DNA for the CDR3 is TGTGCCTGGAGCGCAGGACATGTTAAAGCTTTCTTT. It translates to CAWSAGHVKAFF.

V gene TRBV25-1 combines with J gene TRBJ2-5; D remains ambiguous. The germline V gene encodes CDR1 MGHDK and CDR2 SYGVNS. The length of the CDR3 is 13 residues. Trimming took off 4 bases at V and 2 bases at J, with 8 bases between the two ends. The CDR3 DNA reads as TGTGCCAGCAGTGTACAGATACAAGAGACCCAGTACTTC. This translates into CASSVQIQETQYF.

CDR3 in DNA: TGTGCCAGCAGTTCCTTGGGGACAGGGTTTAGGTTCGGTGAAAAACTGTTTTTT. Translation: CASSSLGTGFRFGEKLFF. The chain combines TRBV27 with TRBJ1-4; 9 nucleotides agree with TRBD1. Germline trimming cut 4 bases from V and 7 bases from J; bases unmatched to any gene: 16. The CDR3 contains 18 residues. Germline-derived CDR1 and CDR2 are MNHEY and SMNVEV (reference sequence).